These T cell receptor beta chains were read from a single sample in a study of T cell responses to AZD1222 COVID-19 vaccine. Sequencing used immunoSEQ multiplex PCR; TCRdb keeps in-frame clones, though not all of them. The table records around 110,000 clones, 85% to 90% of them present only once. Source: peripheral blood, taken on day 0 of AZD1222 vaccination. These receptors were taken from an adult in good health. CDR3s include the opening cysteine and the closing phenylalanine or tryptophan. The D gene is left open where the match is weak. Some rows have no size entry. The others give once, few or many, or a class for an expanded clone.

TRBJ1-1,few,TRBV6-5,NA,CASRGRQATEAFF,TGTGCCAGTAGGGGGAGGCAGGCCACTGAAGCTTTCTTT
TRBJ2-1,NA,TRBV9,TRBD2,CASSVGPAGAGNEQFF,TGTGCCAGCAGCGTAGGACCGGCGGGAGCTGGAAATGAGCAGTTCTTC
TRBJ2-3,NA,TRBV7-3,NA,CASSLGLVGTDTQYF,TGTGCCAGCAGCTTAGGGCTAGTGGGCACAGATACGCAGTATTTT
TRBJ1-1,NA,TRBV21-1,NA,CASSKEGDTEAFF,TGTGCCAGCAGCAAAGAGGGGGACACTGAAGCTTTCTTT
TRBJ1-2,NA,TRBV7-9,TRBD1,CASSTRQGSVYGYTF,TGTGCCAGCAGCACCCGACAGGGATCGGTTTATGGCTACACCTTC
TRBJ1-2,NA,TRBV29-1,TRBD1,CSVEKGGWGYTF,TGCAGCGTTGAGAAAGGGGGCTGGGGCTACACCTTC
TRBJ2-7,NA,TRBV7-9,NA,CASSLSGASPRYEQYF,TGTGCCAGCAGCCTCTCCGGCGCTAGCCCAAGATACGAGCAGTACTTC
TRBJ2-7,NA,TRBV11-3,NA,CASSLDRFYEQYF,TGTGCCAGCAGCTTAGACAGGTTCTACGAGCAGTACTTC
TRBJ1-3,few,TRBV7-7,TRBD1,CASSLSQGQGNTIYF,TGTGCCAGCAGCTTATCACAGGGGCAAGGAAACACCATATATTTT
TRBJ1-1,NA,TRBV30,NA,CAWTPQGRTEAFF,TGTGCCTGGACCCCCCAGGGCAGAACTGAAGCTTTCTTT
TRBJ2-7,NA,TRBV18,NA,CASSELRENEQYF,TGTGCCAGCTCAGAACTCAGGGAGAACGAGCAGTACTTC
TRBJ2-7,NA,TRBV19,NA,CASRIQQSSYEQYF,TGTGCCAGTAGAATCCAACAGAGCTCCTACGAGCAGTACTTC
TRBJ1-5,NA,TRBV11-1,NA,CASSLDSVSNQPQHF,TGTGCCAGCAGCCTCGACAGTGTTAGCAATCAGCCCCAGCATTTT
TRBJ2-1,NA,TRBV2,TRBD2,CASSGLAGEQFF,TGTGCCAGCAGTGGACTAGCGGGAGAGCAGTTCTTC
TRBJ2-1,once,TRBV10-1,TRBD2,CASSAGTSGTNEQFF,TGCGCCAGCAGCGCCGGGACTAGCGGGACCAATGAGCAGTTCTTC
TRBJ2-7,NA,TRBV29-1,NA,CSVEDGSRGEQYF,TGCAGCGTTGAAGATGGGTCACGGGGCGAGCAGTACTTC
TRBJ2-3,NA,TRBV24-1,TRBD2,CATSDPGGLAGDTQYF,TGTGCCACCAGTGACCCAGGGGGACTAGCGGGAGATACGCAGTATTTT
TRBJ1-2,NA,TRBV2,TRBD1,CASSEATGDGYTF,TGTGCCAGCAGTGAGGCGACAGGGGATGGCTACACCTTC
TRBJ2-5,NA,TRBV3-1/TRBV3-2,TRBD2,CASSQGRLAGAETQYF,TGTGCCAGCAGCCAAGGGCGACTAGCGGGAGCAGAGACCCAGTACTTC
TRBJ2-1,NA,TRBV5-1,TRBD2,CASSLITSGSNEQFF,TGCGCCAGCAGCCTAATCACTAGCGGGAGTAATGAGCAGTTCTTC
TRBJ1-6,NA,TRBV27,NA,CASSRAGYNSPLHF,TGTGCCAGCAGTCGGGCCGGATATAATTCACCCCTCCACTTT
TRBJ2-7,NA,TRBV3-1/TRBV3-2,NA,CASSQDFQAPYEQYF,TGTGCCAGCAGCCAAGATTTTCAGGCCCCCTACGAGCAGTACTTC